The source of this T cell receptor (beta chain) is a study of CD8 T cells in ankylosing spondylitis. Overall study findings and caveats: For ankylosing spondylitis blood, a TCR beta motif of several highly homologous variants appeared characteristic. It was reported that disease-linked clones were significantly enriched in matched ankylosing spondylitis synovial fluid.

TCRdb processed the 5' RACE reads anew with MiXCR; each CDR3 protein has one entry. The table records more than 500,000 distinct CDR3 sequences, less than 6% of them present only once. Many counts were recorded for this clonotype. No antigen is known for it. Between the trimmed V and J ends, which lost 5 bases and 2 bases, there was a span of 10 bases. The CDR3 has 14 residues. The sequencing sample was made of blood, either unsorted or a sorted T cell fraction (not recorded which). The chain recombines TRBV12-3 or TRBV12-4 with TRBJ2-1; D unresolved. This receptor was obtained from a male donor with ankylosing spondylitis. CDR3 sequence reads: CASSPLGTYNEQFF. CDR3 in DNA: TGTGCCAGCAGTCCCCTAGGTACCTACAATGAGCAGTTCTTC.